Listed here are 32 T cell receptor beta chains from one sample, sequenced in a study of blood T cell repertoires in COVID-19. The repertoire was sequenced with immunoSEQ multiplex PCR; TCRdb's copy has only in-frame clones and lacks some. The sample yields approximately 150,000 clones, approximately 83% seen once. The sequenced material came from PBMCs or T cells enriched from blood (not recorded which). The receptor set was obtained from a man aged 65 to 79 who had been exposed to COVID-19.

A single count supports this clone. The J gene is TRBJ1-2, the V gene TRBV28; 8 positions match TRBD1. The CDR3 totals 16 residues. Germline V gives CDR1 MDHEN, CDR2 SYDVKM. With 0 bases clipped from V and 5 bases from J, the junction kept 8 bases outside the gene matches. The CDR3 sequence is CASSLWQGALQYGYTF. In DNA, the CDR3 is TGTGCCAGCAGTTTATGGCAGGGGGCCCTTCAGTATGGCTACACCTTC.

This chain links TRBV11-2 with TRBJ1-1, with 7 nucleotides matching TRBD1. The length of the CDR3 is 15 residues. After removal of 2 bases from V and 3 bases from J, the junction contained 6 bases not matched to a gene. Germline V lookup: CDR1 SGHAT, CDR2 FQNNGV. The CDR3 is CASSLRTGQYTEAFF. CDR3 coding DNA: TGTGCCAGCAGCTTAAGGACAGGACAGTACACTGAAGCTTTCTTT. Looking up the rest from reference TRBV11-2 and TRBJ1-1 gives the full variable domain: EAGVAQSPRYKIIEKRQSVAFWCNPISGHATLYWYQQILGQGPKLLIQFQNNGVVDDSQLPKDRFSAERLKGVDSTLKIQPAKLEDSAVYLCASSLRTGQYTEAFFGQGTRLTVV.

The rearrangement joins TRBV10-2 to TRBJ2-1; possibly TRBD1 for D (7 bases). The germline V gene encodes CDR1 WSHSY and CDR2 SAAADI. This CDR3 is 15 amino acids long. Between the trimmed V and J ends, which lost 7 bases and 10 bases, there was a span of 23 bases. The CDR3 spells CASINPGGRNREQFF. The CDR3 DNA reads TGCGCCAGCATCAATCCAGGGGGGCGGAATCGGGAGCAGTTCTTC.

This clone has a single count. The CDR3 region has the DNA TGTGCCAGCAGCGCGCAGGCTACCTCCTACGAGCAGTACTTC. It codes for CASSAQATSYEQYF. V gene TRBV3-1 (or the pseudogene TRBV3-2) combines with J gene TRBJ2-7; no clear D gene. There are 14 residues in the CDR3. The V and J ends lost 5 bases and 0 bases respectively, with 11 bases between them. The V gene's germline CDR1 is LGHDT and CDR2 YNNKEL (reference sequence).

The genes are TRBV5-4 and TRBJ2-7; 9 nucleotides align to TRBD2. Germline V gene sequence: CDR1 SGHNT, CDR2 YYREEE (reference sequence). The ends lost 0 bases at V and 5 bases at J; junction bases unmatched: 6. CDR3 length: 15 residues. DNA of the CDR3: TGTGCCAGCAGCTTGGGGGCGGGAGGGCCTAACGAGCAGTACTTC. Amino acid sequence: CASSLGAGGPNEQYF.

This clone was detected only a few times. The rearrangement joins TRBV30 to TRBJ1-5, with D perhaps matching TRBD1 (6 bases). The CDR3 consists of 11 residues. CDR1 and CDR2 from the germline V gene are GTSNPN and SVGIG (reference sequence). V was cut by 2 bases and J by 13 bases, with 12 bases left in between. CDR3: CAWSQGGAQHF. CDR3 coding DNA: TGTGCCTGGAGTCAAGGGGGGGCTCAGCATTTT.

The chain combines TRBV29-1 with TRBJ1-5, with D possibly TRBD1 on 5 matching bases. Looked up from germline, CDR1 is SQVTM and CDR2 is ANQGSEA. V lost 7 bases, J lost 4 bases, and 17 bases lay in between. The CDR3 totals 14 residues. The CDR3 protein is CSASTVESNQPQHF. The DNA of the CDR3 is TGCAGCGCTTCGACAGTAGAATCGAATCAGCCCCAGCATTTT.

CDR3 sequence: CASSEISGTPRREKLFF. For the CDR3, the DNA is TGTGCCAGCAGTGAAATTTCCGGGACACCTAGGCGTGAAAAACTGTTTTTT. J is TRBJ1-4 and V is TRBV6-1; D perhaps matches TRBD1 (6 bases). CDR1 is MNHNS, CDR2 SASEGT, per germline. The ends were cut back, 2 bases at V and 7 bases at J, with 20 bases in the middle. The CDR3 is 17 amino acids.

CDR3 DNA sequence: TGTGCCAGCAGCCCCCTGACGGGTTTCGAGCAGTACTTC. This sequence encodes CASSPLTGFEQYF. The chain carries TRBV3-1 (or the pseudogene TRBV3-2) and TRBJ2-7, with D unclear. Trimming cost V 4 bases and J 6 bases, with 13 bases left between them. The CDR3 is made up of 13 amino acids. Looked up from germline, CDR1 is LGHDT and CDR2 is YNNKEL (reference sequence).

This chain links TRBV4-1 with TRBJ2-5; perhaps TRBD2 as D (5 bases). The CDR3 is 14 residues long. The V gene's germline CDR1 is MGHRA and CDR2 YSYEKL. Trimming pared 3 bases from V and 1 base from J, leaving 9 bases between. The CDR3 coding sequence is TGCGCCAGCAGCCACCCGGACTTCCAAGAGACCCAGTACTTC. It is translated as CASSHPDFQETQYF.

This chain links TRBV12-3 or TRBV12-4 with TRBJ1-2; a weak D match, TRBD1 (5 bases). The CDR3 spans 13 residues. Trimming took off 5 bases at V and 4 bases at J, with 11 bases between the two ends. CDR3 sequence: CASSPQGFYGYTF. The CDR3 DNA reads as TGTGCCAGCAGTCCCCAGGGATTCTATGGCTACACCTTC.

V gene TRBV3-1 (or the pseudogene TRBV3-2) combines with J gene TRBJ2-7, with D tentatively TRBD1 (6 bases). Germline CDR1 is LGHDT and CDR2 is YNNKEL (reference sequence). The CDR3 loop spans 13 amino acids. V was shortened by 4 bases and J by 6 bases, with 13 bases between the two germline ends. The CDR3 DNA follows: TGTGCCAGCAGCCGGACAGACGGTTTCGAGCAGTACTTC. Translated: CASSRTDGFEQYF.

The table lists this clone with a few counts. The rearrangement links TRBV27 to TRBJ2-1, with 9 bases matching TRBD2. This CDR3 spans 15 amino acids. With V trimmed by 5 bases and J by 7 bases, 9 bases remained unmatched. CDR1 and CDR2 from the germline V gene are MNHEY and SMNVEV (reference sequence). The CDR3 region has the DNA TGTGCCAGCAGTACTAGCGGGTATCGCCGGAATGAGCAGTTCTTC. The encoded protein is CASSTSGYRRNEQFF.

V usage is TRBV27 and J usage is TRBJ1-6; D may be TRBD1 (6 bases). Germline V gene sequence: CDR1 MNHEY, CDR2 SMNVEV (reference sequence). This CDR3 has 14 residues. V was trimmed by 4 bases and J by 14 bases, leaving 18 bases between them. CDR3 region: CASSSLYRASALHF. DNA of the CDR3: TGTGCCAGCAGTTCCTTATACAGGGCCTCAGCCCTCCACTTT.

This chain links TRBV10-1 with TRBJ2-1, with D possibly being TRBD1 (6 bases). V lost 0 bases and J 7 bases, leaving 10 bases between the germline ends. Germline CDR1 is WNHNN and CDR2 is SYGVQD (reference sequence). The CDR3 is 14 residues long. The chain's CDR3 is CASSESDSSNEQFF. Written as DNA, the CDR3 is TGCGCCAGCAGTGAGTCGGACAGCTCAAATGAGCAGTTCTTC.

As regards this clone: This sample includes further DNA sequences coding for the same CDR3. The J gene is TRBJ2-3, the V gene TRBV5-1; TRBD2 matches 7 bases. V dropped 2 bases and J dropped 2; count of bases not matched to a gene: 5. The germline V gene has CDR1 SGHRS and CDR2 YFSETQ. CDR3 size: 15 residues. This CDR3 reads CASSLGGGSTDTQYF. CDR3 nucleotide sequence: TGCGCCAGCAGCTTAGGCGGGGGTTCCACAGATACGCAGTATTTT. Using reference TRBV5-1 and TRBJ2-3 for the parts outside the CDR3, the full variable domain is KAGVTQTPRYLIKTRGQQVTLSCSPISGHRSVSWYQQTPGQGLQFLFEYFSETQRNKGNFPGRFSGRQFSNSRSEMNVSTLELGDSALYLCASSLGGGSTDTQYFGPGTRLTVL.

The gene calls are TRBV5-1 and TRBJ1-1; D might be TRBD1 (6 bases). Trimming left V 7 bases short and J 3 bases short, with 19 bases between. Germline assignment: CDR1 SGHRS and CDR2 YFSETQ. The CDR3 spans 15 residues. The CDR3 sequence: CASQIQGGADTEAFF. The CDR3 nucleotides read TGCGCCAGCCAGATACAAGGGGGGGCGGACACTGAAGCTTTCTTT. Full variable domain (rest looked up from reference TRBV5-1 and TRBJ1-1): KAGVTQTPRYLIKTRGQQVTLSCSPISGHRSVSWYQQTPGQGLQFLFEYFSETQRNKGNFPGRFSGRQFSNSRSEMNVSTLELGDSALYLCASQIQGGADTEAFFGQGTRLTVV.

The V and J genes are TRBV7-2 and TRBJ1-1, with D possibly matching TRBD1 (6 bases). CDR1 and CDR2 from the germline V gene are SGHTA and FQGNSA. The V end lost 1 base, the J end lost 6 bases, and 12 bases lay between the germline ends. The CDR3 sequence is 14 residues long. This CDR3 is CASSLEQGTPEAFF. CDR3 sequence (DNA): TGTGCCAGCAGCTTAGAACAGGGAACTCCTGAAGCTTTCTTT.

Here the CDR3 DNA reads TGTGCCAGCATAGGGACAGGGCGCTCCTACGAGCAGTACTTC. This gives the protein CASIGTGRSYEQYF. The rearrangement joins TRBV6-6 to TRBJ2-7, with 9 bases that match TRBD1. V lost 7 bases, J lost 0 bases, and 4 bases stayed unmatched. CDR3 size: 14 residues. The germline CDR1 and CDR2 sequences are MNHNY and SVGAGI (reference sequence).

The chain carries TRBV5-1 and TRBJ2-1, with D perhaps TRBD1 (6 bases). The CDR3 sequence is 15 residues long. Germline V lookup: CDR1 SGHRS, CDR2 YFSETQ. V shed 1 base and J shed 0 bases, with 8 bases lying between them. As DNA, the CDR3 is TGCGCCAGCAGCTTGACAGGGAACTCCTACAATGAGCAGTTCTTC. This translates into CASSLTGNSYNEQFF.

V is TRBV6-5 and J is TRBJ2-7; 8 positions match TRBD1. Germline V CDR1 and CDR2: MNHEY, SVGAGI. CDR3 length equals 13 residues. V gave up 6 bases and J gave up 7 bases; unmatched junction bases: 8. DNA for the CDR3: TGTGCCAGCAGGAGACAGGGGTTCGAAGAGCAGTACTTC. Residues: CASRRQGFEEQYF.

In nucleotides, the CDR3 is TGCGCCAGCAGCCATACGGGTGCTAGCACAGATACGCAGTATTTT. Its translation: CASSHTGASTDTQYF. The chain employs TRBV4-1 and TRBJ2-3; D not resolved. Germline V gene data show CDR1 as MGHRA and CDR2 as YSYEKL. V was shortened by 3 bases and J by 0 bases, with 10 bases between the two germline ends. The CDR3 has 15 amino acids.

This chain links TRBV15 with TRBJ1-2, with D perhaps TRBD1 (6 bases). CDR3 length equals 12 residues. Trimming took 2 bases from V and 8 from J, leaving 9 bases between them. Germline-derived CDR1 and CDR2 are LNHNV and YYDKDF (reference sequence). The CDR3 protein is CATSRTTGGYTF. CDR3 nucleotides: TGTGCCACCAGCAGAACTACAGGGGGCTACACCTTC. Looking up the rest from reference TRBV15 and TRBJ1-2 gives the full variable domain: DAMVIQNPRYQVTQFGKPVTLSCSQTLNHNVMYWYQQKSSQAPKLLFHYYDKDFNNEADTPDNFQSRRPNTSFCFLDIRSPGLGDTAMYLCATSRTTGGYTFGSGTRLTVV.

The chain carries TRBV14 and TRBJ2-2; D may be TRBD2 (6 bases). Deletions cut 0 bases from V and 1 base from J, with 12 bases between. The CDR3 runs to 17 residues. Germline CDR1 reads SGHDN; CDR2 reads FVKESK. The CDR3 region is CASSQEYLARNTGELFF. The DNA for the CDR3 is TGTGCCAGCAGCCAAGAATATCTAGCGAGGAACACCGGGGAGCTGTTTTTT.

This clone occurred a few times. The CDR3 spells CASLWRGNTEAFF. CDR3 bases: TGTGCCAGCCTTTGGAGGGGGAACACTGAAGCTTTCTTT. The J gene is TRBJ1-1, the V gene TRBV5-6, with TRBD1 as a possible D gene (5 bases). The V end lost 7 bases, the J end lost 1 base, and 11 bases lay between the germline ends. The length of the CDR3 is 13 residues. The germline CDR1 and CDR2 sequences are SGHDT and YYEEEE.

This clone was seen a handful of times. The chain has TRBV5-4 and TRBJ1-4; maybe TRBD1 (6 bases). Germline V lookup: CDR1 SGHNT, CDR2 YYREEE (reference sequence). CDR3 size: 15 residues. Trimming cost V 2 bases and J 6 bases, with 14 bases left between them. CDR3: CASSFGGAADEKLFF. CDR3 bases: TGTGCCAGCAGCTTTGGGGGGGCGGCGGATGAAAAACTGTTTTTT.

V is TRBV6-5 and J is TRBJ2-7; 7 bases match TRBD1. The V gene end was trimmed by 2 bases and the J gene end by 6 bases; junction bases not matched to a gene: 1. CDR3 length: 12 amino acids. Germline CDR1 reads MNHEY; CDR2 reads SVGAGI. CDR3 coding DNA: TGTGCCAGCAGTTACGGGACAGCCGAGCAGTACTTC. This sequence encodes CASSYGTAEQYF.

The rearrangement uses TRBV29-1 and TRBJ1-2, with D uncertain. The CDR3 is made up of 12 amino acids. Trimming cost V 3 bases and J 4 bases, with 9 bases left between them. Looked up from germline, CDR1 is SQVTM and CDR2 is ANQGSEA. CDR3 bases: TGCAGCGTTGACGCAGATCTCTATGGCTACACCTTC. Encoded protein: CSVDADLYGYTF.

The chain joins TRBV7-8 to TRBJ2-7; 8 bases match TRBD1. The CDR3 has 15 amino acids. V was pared by 5 bases and J by 6 bases, with 12 bases of the junction left unmatched. From germline, CDR1 is SGHVS and CDR2 FQNEAQ. The DNA of the CDR3 is TGTGCCAGCAGCCTCGGGACAGGAGCTTCGGGCGAGCAGTACTTC. Translating it yields CASSLGTGASGEQYF.

The chain couples TRBV25-1 to TRBJ1-1; D gene uncertain. V gave up 7 bases and J gave up 4 bases, with 10 bases separating them. The CDR3 has 12 residues. Per the germline V gene, CDR1 is MGHDK and CDR2 is SYGVNS. DNA for the CDR3: TGTGCCAGCAAGGCGGGAAGCACTGAAGCTTTCTTT. It is translated as CASKAGSTEAFF. The full variable domain, its missing parts supplied by reference TRBV25-1 and TRBJ1-1, is EADIYQTPRYLVIGTGKKITLECSQTMGHDKMYWYQQDPGMELHLIHYSYGVNSTEKGDLSSESTVSRIRTEHFPLTLESARPSHTSQYLCASKAGSTEAFFGQGTRLTVV.

The chain employs TRBV13 and TRBJ2-3; the D gene is possibly TRBD2 (5 bases). This CDR3 is 16 amino acids long. Germline V CDR1 and CDR2: PRHDT, FYEKMQ (reference sequence). V was clipped by 2 bases and J by 4 bases, with 16 bases between them. CDR3 sequence: CASSLTSLGSADTQYF. For the CDR3, the DNA is TGTGCCAGCAGCTTAACTTCCCTTGGGAGCGCAGATACGCAGTATTTT.

This clone has just one count. The chain carries TRBV3-1 (or the pseudogene TRBV3-2) and TRBJ1-5; 9 nucleotides line up with TRBD1. J lost 7 bases, V lost 1 base, and 2 bases had no gene match. The CDR3 is 14 amino acids. CDR1 is LGHDT and CDR2 is YNNKEL in the germline V gene (reference sequence). The CDR3 here is CASSQAGQGQPQHF. The DNA for the CDR3 is TGTGCCAGCAGCCAAGCCGGACAGGGGCAGCCCCAGCATTTT.